These 28 T cell receptor beta chains originate from one sample sequenced in a study of monozygotic twins with cystic fibrosis. The data were produced by immunoSEQ multiplex PCR, yet TCRdb's version contains in-frame clones alone and is incomplete. The sample gives over 25,000 clones, roughly nine tenths of which show up once; approximately 0.88% is in the top ten. Material for sequencing was blood. Receptors were obtained from a girl between 2 and 10 years old with cystic fibrosis.

The genes are TRBV11-3 and TRBJ1-2, with 10 nucleotides matching TRBD1. CDR3 length: 15 amino acids. Trimming cost V 1 base and J 6 bases; bases outside gene matches: 5. The V gene's germline CDR1 is SGHNT and CDR2 YENEEA. The CDR3 nucleotides are TGTGCCAGCAGCTTAGTATTGGACAGGGGGAATGGCTACACCTTC. Amino acids: CASSLVLDRGNGYTF.

The chain has TRBV4-2 and TRBJ1-2; 7 bases agree with TRBD1. CDR3 length equals 16 residues. The J segment lost 4 bases and the V segment lost 0 bases, leaving 8 bases of the junction unmatched. Per germline, CDR1 LGHNA and CDR2 YNFKEQ. CDR3 region: CASSQEPGTASYGYTF. The DNA for the CDR3 is TGTGCCAGCAGCCAAGAACCCGGGACAGCGAGCTATGGCTACACCTTC.

The chain combines TRBV7-9 with TRBJ1-1; TRBD1 agrees at 8 bases. V shed 1 base, J shed 6 bases, and the junction held 7 bases outside the gene matches. There are 15 residues in the CDR3. The germline gives CDR1 SEHNR, CDR2 FQNEAQ (reference sequence). CDR3 residues: CASSLEGTGRAEAFF. CDR3 sequence (DNA): TGTGCCAGCAGCTTAGAGGGGACAGGACGTGCTGAAGCTTTCTTT. The entire variable domain, with the rest obtained from reference TRBV7-9 and TRBJ1-1, is as follows: DTGVSQNPRHKITKRGQNVTFRCDPISEHNRLYWYRQTLGQGPEFLTYFQNEAQLEKSRLLSDRFSAERPKGSFSTLEIQRTEQGDSAMYLCASSLEGTGRAEAFFGQGTRLTVV.

This clone has more than one count but fewer than ten. This chain joins TRBV4-2 and TRBJ1-6, with D possibly matching TRBD1 (5 bases). V was cut by 1 base and J by 13 bases, with 11 bases left in between. The CDR3 runs 13 residues. CDR1 LGHNA and CDR2 YNFKEQ come from the germline V gene. CDR3 region: CASSQGTGGPLHF. The CDR3 nucleotides are TGTGCCAGCAGCCAAGGAACGGGGGGGCCCCTCCACTTT.

V is TRBV6-1 and J is TRBJ1-5, with D possibly being TRBD1 (6 bases). V lost 7 bases and J 2 bases, leaving 12 bases between the germline ends. The CDR3 contains 14 residues. Germline V gives CDR1 MNHNS, CDR2 SASEGT. The CDR3 nucleotides read TGTGCCAGCAATAGGGGGGATGGCAATCAGCCCCAGCATTTT. As protein: CASNRGDGNQPQHF.

V is TRBV28 and J is TRBJ1-3, with D possibly TRBD1 on 5 matching bases. The V and J ends lost 5 bases and 4 bases respectively, with 15 bases between them. The CDR3 consists of 15 residues. Germline V lookup: CDR1 MDHEN, CDR2 SYDVKM. CDR3 sequence (DNA): TGTGCCAGCAGTGGGAATGGGGCGAAAGGAAACACCATATATTTT. The encoded protein is CASSGNGAKGNTIYF.

The genes are TRBV2 and TRBJ1-4; D ambiguous. The germline V and J ends were trimmed by 6 bases and 5 bases, with 10 bases remaining between them. Germline V gene lookup returns CDR1 SNHLY and CDR2 FYNNEI. The CDR3 is made up of 13 amino acids. The CDR3 here is CASRREVNEKLFF. The CDR3 DNA follows: TGTGCCAGCAGGAGGGAGGTGAATGAAAAACTGTTTTTT.

J is TRBJ1-1 and V is TRBV7-2, with 7 bases fitting TRBD1. Germline CDR1 and CDR2: SGHTA and FQGNSA. The CDR3 has 18 residues. V lost 5 bases and J lost 5; bases outside the gene matches: 20. CDR3 nucleotide sequence: TGTGCCAGCAGCCCACGACCAGTATCAGGGGGACTTGGGACTGAAGCTTTCTTT. It codes for CASSPRPVSGGLGTEAFF.

V is TRBV9 and J is TRBJ1-3; D is unresolved. V gave up 1 base and J gave up 0 bases, with 8 bases separating them. Germline assignment: CDR1 SGDLS and CDR2 YYNGEE. The CDR3 runs to 15 residues. CDR3 sequence reads: CASSVSLSSGNTIYF. In DNA form, the CDR3 reads TGTGCCAGCAGCGTATCGCTGAGCTCTGGAAACACCATATATTTT.

V is TRBV6-5 and J is TRBJ1-4; D unclear. The CDR3 has 13 amino acids. The V and J ends lost 6 bases and 8 bases respectively, with 13 bases between them. The germline V gene has CDR1 MNHEY and CDR2 SVGAGI. The CDR3 region is CASSAISGEKLFF. CDR3 nucleotides: TGTGCCAGCAGCGCCATTTCGGGAGAAAAACTGTTTTTT.

The chain uses TRBV7-2 and TRBJ2-1, with D tentatively TRBD1 (6 bases). CDR3 size: 14 residues. V was trimmed by 0 bases and J by 7 bases, leaving 10 bases between them. Germline CDR1 is SGHTA and CDR2 is FQGNSA. DNA for the CDR3: TGTGCCAGCAGCTTAGCGCTAGGGGGAAATGAGCAGTTCTTC. It translates to CASSLALGGNEQFF.

The chain links TRBV2 to TRBJ1-4; 7 positions agree with TRBD1. Looked up from germline, CDR1 is SNHLY and CDR2 is FYNNEI. V trimming: 4 bases; J trimming: 3 bases; junction bases outside the gene matches: 5. This CDR3 spans 15 amino acids. Here the CDR3 reads CASSGGQGANEKLFF. CDR3 sequence (DNA): TGTGCCAGCAGTGGTGGGCAGGGGGCTAATGAAAAACTGTTTTTT.

The genes are TRBV29-1 and TRBJ1-1; the D gene is possibly TRBD1 (5 bases). V lost 6 bases, J lost 2 bases, and 19 bases lay in between. The germline V gene has CDR1 SQVTM and CDR2 ANQGSEA. The CDR3 has 15 amino acids. DNA for the CDR3: TGCAGCGTCGACCGTTCCGGACACGGCAACACTGAAGCTTTCTTT. It translates to CSVDRSGHGNTEAFF. Drawing the rest from reference TRBV29-1 and TRBJ1-1, the complete variable domain is SAVISQKPSRDICQRGTSLTIQCQVDSQVTMMFWYRQQPGQSLTLIATANQGSEATYESGFVIDKFPISRPNLTFSTLTVSNMSPEDSSIYLCSVDRSGHGNTEAFFGQGTRLTVV.

This rearrangement joins TRBV7-2 to TRBJ1-2; D is unclear. Deletions cut 1 base from V and 8 bases from J, with 14 bases between. The CDR3 has 14 residues. Germline CDR1 reads SGHTA; CDR2 reads FQGNSA. CDR3 sequence: CASSLGRVGRGYTF. CDR3 nucleotide sequence: TGTGCCAGCAGCTTAGGGCGGGTTGGGCGCGGCTACACCTTC.

This clone was recorded once. The chain links TRBV5-1 to TRBJ2-1; 10 nucleotides match TRBD2. Germline V gives CDR1 SGHRS, CDR2 YFSETQ. After removal of 0 bases from V and 3 bases from J, the junction contained 6 bases not matched to a gene. CDR3 length: 17 residues. CDR3 region: CASSLDYGLAVYNEQFF. Written as DNA, the CDR3 is TGCGCCAGCAGCTTGGACTATGGACTAGCGGTCTACAATGAGCAGTTCTTC. The full variable domain, in which reference TRBV5-1 and TRBJ2-1 provide the parts outside the CDR3, is KAGVTQTPRYLIKTRGQQVTLSCSPISGHRSVSWYQQTPGQGLQFLFEYFSETQRNKGNFPGRFSGRQFSNSRSEMNVSTLELGDSALYLCASSLDYGLAVYNEQFFGPGTRLTVL.

The chain carries TRBV18 and TRBJ2-3; no firm D call. Between the trimmed V and J ends, which lost 2 bases and 5 bases, there was a span of 17 bases. Germline lookup yields CDR1 KGHSH and CDR2 LQKENI. The CDR3 contains 16 residues. CDR3 DNA: TGTGCCAGCTCACCAGCGAGCTTCAGTCGACTAGATACGCAGTATTTT. Translation: CASSPASFSRLDTQYF.

The chain links TRBV21-1 to TRBJ1-1; the tabulated D call, TRBD1, remains unverified against the DNA. TRBV21-1 has pseudogene status. This CDR3 contains 20 residues. Written as DNA, the CDR3 is TGTGCCAGCAGCAAAGCGCTTTTGCCGTTTCTAACAGGGGGCCAGACTGAAGCTTTCTTT. Translation gives CASSKALLPFLTGGQTEAFF.

The chain employs TRBV28 and TRBJ1-4; perhaps TRBD1 as D (6 bases). V was clipped by 1 base and J by 0 bases, with 6 bases between them. CDR1 and CDR2 from the germline V gene are MDHEN and SYDVKM. The CDR3 covers 15 residues. The CDR3: CASSLYRATNEKLFF. CDR3 coding DNA: TGTGCCAGCAGTTTATACAGGGCAACTAATGAAAAACTGTTTTTT. Variable domain in full (rest from reference TRBV28 and TRBJ1-4): DVKVTQSSRYLVKRTGEKVFLECVQDMDHENMFWYRQDPGLGLRLIYFSYDVKMKEKGDIPEGYSVSREKKERFSLILESASTNQTSMYLCASSLYRATNEKLFFGSGTQLSVL.

This sequence joins TRBV6-6 and TRBJ1-1, with no clear D. Germline V gives CDR1 MNHNY, CDR2 SVGAGI (reference sequence). Trimming cost V 6 bases and J 1 base, with 15 bases left between them. This CDR3 is built from 15 residues. As DNA, the CDR3 is TGTGCCAGCAGCCATACTGGGTCAGGGAACACTGAAGCTTTCTTT. Translated: CASSHTGSGNTEAFF.

The V call is TRBV18, the J call TRBJ2-1; 7 nucleotides line up with TRBD1. The CDR3 runs 17 residues. The germline V gene encodes CDR1 KGHSH and CDR2 LQKENI. After removal of 1 base from V and 1 base from J, the junction contained 7 bases not matched to a gene. CDR3: CASSPRQGVGSYNEQFF. The CDR3 DNA reads TGTGCCAGCTCACCACGACAGGGTGTCGGATCCTACAATGAGCAGTTCTTC.

V is TRBV30 and J is TRBJ2-7; D might be TRBD1 (6 bases). CDR1 is GTSNPN and CDR2 is SVGIG in the germline V gene (reference sequence). V lost 3 bases and J lost 2, with 11 bases in between. This CDR3 spans 13 amino acids. The CDR3 spells CAWRLGQTYEQYF. Written as DNA, the CDR3 is TGTGCCTGGAGATTGGGACAAACCTACGAGCAGTACTTC.

The chain carries TRBV7-2 and TRBJ2-6; TRBD1 agrees at 7 bases. The germline CDR1 and CDR2 sequences are SGHTA and FQGNSA. The ends lost 3 bases at V and 1 base at J; junction bases unmatched: 6. This CDR3 has 17 amino acids. CDR3 amino acids: CASSFTTGPSGANVLTF. The CDR3 DNA is TGTGCCAGCAGCTTCACGACAGGGCCTTCTGGGGCCAACGTCCTGACTTTC.

This rearrangement joins TRBV5-4 to TRBJ2-7, with TRBD2 matching 13 bases. Looked up from germline, CDR1 is SGHNT and CDR2 is YYREEE (reference sequence). J lost 2 bases, V lost 3 bases, and 2 bases had no gene match. The CDR3 covers 15 residues. The CDR3 loop reads CASSSTSGRAYEQYF. CDR3 nucleotides: TGTGCCAGCAGCTCCACTAGCGGGAGGGCCTACGAGCAGTACTTC. The full variable domain, completed using reference TRBV5-4 and TRBJ2-7, is ETGVTQSPTHLIKTRGQQVTLRCSSQSGHNTVSWYQQALGQGPQFIFQYYREEENGRGNFPPRFSGLQFPNYSSELNVNALELDDSALYLCASSSTSGRAYEQYFGPGTRLTVT.

The chain uses TRBV7-8 and TRBJ2-5; a weak D match, TRBD1 (6 bases). The V end lost 9 bases, the J end lost 3 bases, and 23 bases lay between the germline ends. This CDR3 region has 16 residues. The germline gives CDR1 SGHVS, CDR2 FQNEAQ. The CDR3 loop is CASSGANREWKETQYF. DNA for the CDR3: TGTGCCAGTTCTGGGGCGAACAGGGAGTGGAAAGAGACCCAGTACTTC.

V and J are TRBV6-4 and TRBJ2-2; D is uncertain. The germline V and J ends were trimmed by 2 bases and 4 bases, with 5 bases remaining between them. CDR3 length: 13 residues. Looked up from germline, CDR1 is MRHNA and CDR2 is SNTAGT. In nucleotides, the CDR3 is TGTGCCAGCAGTGACGATGTCACCGGGGAGCTGTTTTTT. It specifies CASSDDVTGELFF.

This clone came up a few times. V is TRBV10-2 and J is TRBJ1-1; the match to TRBD1 covers 8 bases. In germline, CDR1 is WSHSY, CDR2 SAAADI. The CDR3 contains 13 residues. The V and J ends lost 7 bases and 1 base, in that order; junction bases with no gene match: 2. CDR3 sequence (DNA): TGCGCCAGCACCGGACAGGGGAACACTGAAGCTTTCTTT. As protein: CASTGQGNTEAFF.

V gene TRBV5-1 combines with J gene TRBJ1-1; 12 bases map to TRBD1. This CDR3 has 16 amino acids. Germline values: CDR1 SGHRS, CDR2 YFSETQ. J gave up 6 bases and V 0 bases, and 6 bases lay outside the gene matches. For the CDR3, the DNA is TGCGCCAGCAGCTTGGCCTCTGGGACAGGGGGCTCTGAAGCTTTCTTT. It specifies CASSLASGTGGSEAFF.

V gene TRBV28 combines with J gene TRBJ2-7; D gene unclear. CDR3 size: 10 residues. V lost 5 bases and J lost 7, with 6 bases in between. Germline V gene lookup returns CDR1 MDHEN and CDR2 SYDVKM. CDR3: CASSQTEQYF. The DNA for the CDR3 is TGTGCCAGCAGTCAGACTGAGCAGTACTTC.